The 2 T cell receptor beta chains reported below all come from one sample, sequenced in a study of graft-versus-host responses after intestinal transplantation. Assay used: immunoSEQ multiplex PCR; TCRdb lists only in-frame clones, some missing. The data show around 33,000 clones, 90% to 95% seen once. The sample consisted of PBMCs, taken 16 days after intestinal transplant. These receptors were taken from a human patient who received an intestinal transplant, so some T cells may come from the graft donor.

V usage is TRBV28 and J usage is TRBJ2-1; D possibly corresponds to TRBD1 (6 bases). The V end was cut by 6 bases, the J end by 2 bases, with 14 bases between. This CDR3 is 15 amino acids long. The germline gives CDR1 MDHEN, CDR2 SYDVKM. The CDR3 loop is CASSHRELAYNEQFF. The CDR3 bases are TGTGCCAGCAGCCACAGGGAACTCGCCTACAATGAGCAGTTCTTC.

This sequence joins TRBV6-4 and TRBJ2-1; possible D gene TRBD2, 6 bases. Trimming took 0 bases from V and 3 from J, leaving 18 bases between them. This CDR3 spans 18 amino acids. Germline assignment: CDR1 MRHNA and CDR2 SNTAGT. The CDR3 loop reads CASSDSIGAGPYYNEQFF. CDR3 in DNA: TGTGCCAGCAGTGACTCAATAGGGGCGGGACCTTACTACAATGAGCAGTTCTTC.